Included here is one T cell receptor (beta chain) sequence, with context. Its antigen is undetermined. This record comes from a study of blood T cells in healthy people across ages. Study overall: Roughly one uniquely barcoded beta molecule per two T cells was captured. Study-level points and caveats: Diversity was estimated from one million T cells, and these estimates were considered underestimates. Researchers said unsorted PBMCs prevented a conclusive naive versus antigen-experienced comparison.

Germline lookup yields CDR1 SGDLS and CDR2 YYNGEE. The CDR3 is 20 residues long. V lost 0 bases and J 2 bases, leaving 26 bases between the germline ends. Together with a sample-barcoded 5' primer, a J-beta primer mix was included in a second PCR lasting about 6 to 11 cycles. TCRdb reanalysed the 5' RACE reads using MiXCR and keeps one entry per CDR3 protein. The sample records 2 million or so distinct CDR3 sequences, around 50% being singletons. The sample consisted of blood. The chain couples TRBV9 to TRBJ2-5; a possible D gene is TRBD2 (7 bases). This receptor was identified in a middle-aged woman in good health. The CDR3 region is CASSVGHSSHGGGLQETQYF. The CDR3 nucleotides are TGTGCCAGCAGCGTAGGGCACTCCTCTCATGGGGGGGGCCTACAAGAGACCCAGTACTTC.